The present T cell receptor (beta chain) was sequenced within a study of early T cells in non-severe SARS-CoV-2 infection. Regarding the study as a whole: Anti-spike CD8 responses were favored in VDJdb matching, and private and CD4 specificities were missed.

In this sample, this clonotype turned up a few times. What it recognizes is unknown. The CDR3 is 16 amino acids. The V gene's germline CDR1 is ENHRY and CDR2 SYGVKD. V was pared by 3 bases and J by 4 bases, with 8 bases of the junction left unmatched. Molecules of cDNA were individually given unique molecular identifiers that were attached to them. From the 5' RACE reads, TCRdb called clonotypes with MiXCR, one entry per CDR3 protein. The data contain about 120,000 distinct CDR3 sequences, 10% to 15% of them singletons. The material sequenced was whole blood, taken at baseline. The clonotype comes from an adult who was a healthcare worker with PCR-confirmed SARS-CoV-2 infection or an uninfected control (not recorded which). The V call is TRBV10-3, the J call TRBJ2-1; 8 bases are a match to TRBD2. This CDR3 is CAISEGFSGVYNEQFF. CDR3 DNA: TGTGCCATCAGTGAAGGGTTTAGCGGGGTGTACAATGAGCAGTTCTTC.